The 4 T cell receptor beta chains below were found in one sample sequenced in a study of regulatory T cells in long-lasting Graves disease. Researchers made TCR beta libraries by using iRepertoire HTBI primers and running Arm-PCR on CDR3 regions. TCRdb recomputed calls from the multiplex PCR reads with MiXCR, one row per CDR3 protein. The sample shows roughly 560,000 distinct CDR3 sequences, approximately 12% of them seen only once. Time point defined: newly diagnosed GD, antithyroid drugs for less than 3 months. From RNA extracted from PBMCs, the TCR library was made. The sample also formed part of further work on T cells in Graves' hyperthyroidism and ophthalmopathy.

Specimen: peripheral blood mononuclear cells (PBMCs), collected at new diagnosis, from a patient treated with antithyroid drugs. The source of these receptors is a woman between 25 and 40 years old with Graves disease.

The sample holds many counts of this clonotype. This chain connects TRBV20-1 to TRBJ2-7; TRBD2 aligns across 12 bases. This CDR3 is 16 amino acids long. Germline V gene sequence: CDR1 DFQATT, CDR2 SNEGSKA (reference sequence). The ends lost 5 bases at V and 1 base at J; junction bases unmatched: 9. CDR3 amino acids: CSAPNPGTSGSYEQYF. CDR3 DNA: TGCAGTGCTCCCAACCCCGGGACTAGCGGGTCCTACGAGCAGTACTTC.

This clonotype occurred many times. The chain employs TRBV6-1 and TRBJ2-5; D might be TRBD1 (6 bases). The germline gives CDR1 MNHNS, CDR2 SASEGT. This CDR3 has 15 residues. Trimming stripped 6 bases from V and 0 bases from J, with 14 bases between. CDR3 coding DNA: TGTGCCAGCAGGCGATCCGGGACACACCAAGAGACCCAGTACTTC. Translating it yields CASRRSGTHQETQYF.

There are a few counts of this clonotype. V usage is TRBV11-3 and J usage is TRBJ2-7; 11 bases map to TRBD1. The V segment lost 1 base and the J segment 6 bases; nucleotides outside the gene matches: 5. The CDR3 runs to 15 residues. Germline CDR1 SGHNT, CDR2 YENEEA. The CDR3 protein is CASSLVRTGGAEQYF. Here the CDR3 DNA reads TGTGCCAGCAGCTTAGTCAGGACAGGGGGCGCCGAGCAGTACTTC.

This rearrangement joins TRBV19 to TRBJ1-2; tentative D call: TRBD1 (6 bases). V was shortened by 3 bases and J by 3 bases, with 23 bases between the two germline ends. CDR3 length: 18 amino acids. The V gene's germline CDR1 is LNHDA and CDR2 SQIVND (reference sequence). The CDR3 nucleotides read TGTGCCAGTAGTATCCTCCCGGGACAAGAAAACCCCGACTATGGCTACACCTTC. Translating it yields CASSILPGQENPDYGYTF. Based on the CDR3 plus reference TRBV19 and TRBJ1-2, the full variable domain is DGGITQSPKYLFRKEGQNVTLSCEQNLNHDAMYWYRQDPGQGLRLIYYSQIVNDFQKGDIAEGYSVSREKKESFPLTVTSAQKNPTAFYLCASSILPGQENPDYGYTFGSGTRLTVV.